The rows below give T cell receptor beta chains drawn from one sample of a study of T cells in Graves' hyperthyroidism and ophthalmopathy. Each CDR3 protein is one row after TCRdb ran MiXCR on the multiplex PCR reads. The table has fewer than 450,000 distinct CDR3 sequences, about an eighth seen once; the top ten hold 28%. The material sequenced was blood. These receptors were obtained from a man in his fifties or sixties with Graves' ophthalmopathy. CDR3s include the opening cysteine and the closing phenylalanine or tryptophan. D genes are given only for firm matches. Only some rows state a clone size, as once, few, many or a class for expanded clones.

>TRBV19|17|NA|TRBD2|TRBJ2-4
CASSIDGDYLAKNIQYF
TGTGCCAGTAGTATAGATGGGGACTACCTAGCCAAAAACATTCAGTACTTC
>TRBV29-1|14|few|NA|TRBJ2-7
CSVEEPSGGYEQYF
TGCAGCGTTGAAGAGCCCTCGGGTGGCTACGAGCAGTACTTC
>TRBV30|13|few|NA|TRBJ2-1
CAWSVSSIGEQFF
TGTGCCTGGAGTGTTTCTAGTATCGGTGAGCAGTTCTTC
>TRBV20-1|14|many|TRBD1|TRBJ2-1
CSARTGSSYNEQFF
TGCAGTGCTAGGACAGGGAGCTCCTACAATGAGCAGTTCTTC
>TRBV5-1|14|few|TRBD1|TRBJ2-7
CASSFGTGRYEQYF
TGCGCCAGCAGCTTCGGGACAGGGCGCTACGAGCAGTACTTC
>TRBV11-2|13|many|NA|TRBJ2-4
CASSLESGNIQYF
TGTGCCAGCAGCTTAGAATCGGGAAACATTCAGTACTTC
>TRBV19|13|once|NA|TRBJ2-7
CASSINDEYEQYF
TGTGCCAGTAGTATAAATGACGAGTACGAGCAGTACTTC
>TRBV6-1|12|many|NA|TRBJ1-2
CASSGFNYGYTF
TGTGCCAGCAGCGGATTTAACTATGGCTACACCTTC
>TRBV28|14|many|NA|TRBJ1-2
CASSPSDGTYGYTF
TGTGCCAGCAGTCCCTCGGATGGAACCTATGGCTACACCTTC
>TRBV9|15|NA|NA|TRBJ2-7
CASSAGGTLGYEQYF
TGTGCCAGCAGCGCCGGGGGGACACTTGGCTACGAGCAGTACTTC
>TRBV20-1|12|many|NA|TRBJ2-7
CSAQPSGEEQYF
TGCAGTGCCCAACCCTCCGGGGAGGAGCAGTACTTC
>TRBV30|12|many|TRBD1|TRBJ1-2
CAWMAGGIGYTF
TGTGCCTGGATGGCAGGGGGTATTGGCTACACCTTC
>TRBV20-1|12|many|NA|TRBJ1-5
CSARSGFQPQHF
TGCAGTGCTCGGTCAGGTTTTCAGCCCCAGCATTTT
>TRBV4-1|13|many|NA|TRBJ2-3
CASSHSSTDTQYF
TGCGCCAGCAGCCATTCCAGCACAGATACGCAGTATTTT
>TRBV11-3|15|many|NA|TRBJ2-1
CASSLEGGIYNEQFF
TGTGCCAGCAGCTTAGAAGGGGGGATTTACAATGAGCAGTTCTTC
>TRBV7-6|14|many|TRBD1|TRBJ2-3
CASSRQGTTDTQYF
TGTGCCAGCAGCCGACAGGGCACCACAGATACGCAGTATTTT
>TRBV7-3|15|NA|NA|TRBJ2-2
CASSLQRGNTGELFF
TGTGCCAGCAGCTTACAACGGGGGAACACCGGGGAGCTGTTTTTT
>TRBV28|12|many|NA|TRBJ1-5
CASSLANQPQHF
TGTGCCAGCAGTTTGGCTAATCAGCCCCAGCATTTT
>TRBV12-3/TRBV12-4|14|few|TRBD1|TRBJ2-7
CASSFSGQTYEQYF
TGTGCCAGCAGTTTTTCGGGACAGACCTACGAGCAGTACTTC
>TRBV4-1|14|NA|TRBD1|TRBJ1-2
CASSQHGTGNGYTF
TGCGCCAGCAGCCAACACGGGACAGGGAATGGCTACACCTTC
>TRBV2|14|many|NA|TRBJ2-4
CASAKRDGKNIQYF
TGTGCCAGCGCTAAAAGGGACGGAAAAAACATTCAGTACTTC
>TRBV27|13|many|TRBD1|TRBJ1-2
CASSLTGTYGYTF
TGTGCCAGCAGCCTGACAGGGACCTATGGCTACACCTTC
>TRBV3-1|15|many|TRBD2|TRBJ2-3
CASSQDRLAGDTQYF
TGTGCCAGCAGCCAAGATAGACTAGCGGGAGATACGCAGTATTTT
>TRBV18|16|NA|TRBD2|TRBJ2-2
CASSPGTLAGVGELFF
TGTGCCAGCTCACCAGGAACGCTAGCGGGAGTCGGGGAGCTGTTTTTT
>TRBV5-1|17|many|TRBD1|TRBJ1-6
CASSNPAGGSYNSPLHF
TGCGCCAGCTCCAATCCCGCAGGGGGCTCCTATAATTCACCCCTCCACTTT
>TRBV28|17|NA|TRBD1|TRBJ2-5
CASSLGRTGRELETQYF
TGTGCCAGCAGTTTAGGTAGGACAGGCCGAGAATTGGAGACCCAGTACTTC
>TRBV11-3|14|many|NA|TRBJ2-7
CASSLDQVLYEQYF
TGTGCCAGCAGCTTAGACCAGGTTCTGTACGAGCAGTACTTC